Shown below are 27 T cell receptor beta chains from a single sample sequenced in a study of early T cells in non-severe SARS-CoV-2 infection. TCRdb reprocessed the 5' RACE reads with MiXCR, giving one entry per CDR3 protein. This sample has roughly 35,000 distinct CDR3 sequences, with 8% to 9.5% found just once. The sequencing sample was made of whole blood. These receptors were collected from an adult who was a healthcare worker with PCR-confirmed SARS-CoV-2 infection or an uninfected control (not recorded which).

The chain combines TRBV7-3 with TRBJ2-3; 12 bases align to TRBD2. The CDR3 sequence is 15 residues long. With 5 bases clipped from V and 2 bases from J, the junction kept 2 bases outside the gene matches. CDR1 and CDR2 from the germline V gene are SGHTA and FQGTGA. CDR3 loop: CASSRTSGDTDTQYF. In DNA form, the CDR3 reads TGTGCCAGCAGCAGGACTAGCGGGGACACAGATACGCAGTATTTT.

V usage is TRBV15 and J usage is TRBJ2-1; D remains ambiguous. Deletions cut 0 bases from V and 9 bases from J, with 12 bases between. The CDR3 runs to 14 residues. Germline lookup yields CDR1 LNHNV and CDR2 YYDKDF (reference sequence). The CDR3 nucleotides are TGTGCCACCAGCAGAGACCAAATTAATGGTGAGCAGTTCTTC. It yields the protein CATSRDQINGEQFF.

At least ten counts were recorded for this clonotype. V is TRBV29-1 and J is TRBJ1-1; 7 bases are shared with TRBD1. This CDR3 contains 13 residues. J lost 5 bases, V lost 5 bases, and 8 bases had no gene match. Germline lookup yields CDR1 SQVTM and CDR2 ANQGSEA. The CDR3 bases are TGCAGCGTTCAACAGGGGTGGCAAACTGAAGCTTTCTTT. This encodes CSVQQGWQTEAFF.

This clonotype was observed at least ten times. The DNA of the CDR3 is TGTGCCAGCAGTTTTTGGGACAGACAAGAGACCCAGTACTTC. Encoded protein: CASSFWDRQETQYF. The V gene is TRBV6-5, the J gene TRBJ2-5; 7 bases line up with TRBD1. This CDR3 region has 14 residues. In germline, CDR1 is MNHEY, CDR2 SVGAGI. V lost 4 bases and J lost 2; bases outside the gene matches: 4.

CDR3 DNA sequence: TGCAGTGCCGTCACCGGGGGACAGGGGAATTCACCCCTCCACTTT. It specifies CSAVTGGQGNSPLHF. The V call is TRBV20-1, the J call TRBJ1-6; 10 bases line up with TRBD1. Germline CDR1 DFQATT, CDR2 SNEGSKA (reference sequence). The trim removed 6 bases at V and 7 bases at J, leaving 9 bases unmatched. The CDR3 extends over 15 amino acids.

This clonotype rates as medium-sized. The V call is TRBV6-5, the J call TRBJ1-1, with no clear D. Trimming removed 6 bases at V and 6 bases at J, with 11 bases between. The CDR3 has 12 amino acids. Germline lookup yields CDR1 MNHEY and CDR2 SVGAGI. The CDR3 loop is CASRSAVAEAFF. For the CDR3, the DNA is TGTGCCAGCAGAAGCGCGGTGGCTGAAGCTTTCTTT.

This clonotype showed up many times. The genes are TRBV5-4 and TRBJ2-3, with a possible D match to TRBD2 (6 bases). Trimming left V 4 bases short and J 0 bases short, with 12 bases between. CDR3 length equals 15 residues. Germline CDR1 and CDR2: SGHNT and YYREEE (reference sequence). The CDR3 spells CASSRFGTSTDTQYF. DNA of the CDR3: TGTGCCAGCAGCCGTTTTGGGACTAGCACAGATACGCAGTATTTT.

Many counts were recorded for this clonotype. J is TRBJ2-4 and V is TRBV20-1; D unclear. From germline, CDR1 is DFQATT and CDR2 SNEGSKA (reference sequence). The CDR3 loop spans 14 amino acids. V shed 2 bases and J shed 0 bases, with 8 bases lying between them. The DNA for the CDR3 is TGCAGTGCTAGAAGAGTAAAAGCCAAAAACATTCAGTACTTC. Amino acid sequence: CSARRVKAKNIQYF.

This clonotype was seen a handful of times. The CDR3 sequence is CASIRLGRRGGPTSTDTQYF. Written as DNA, the CDR3 is TGTGCCAGCATTCGACTTGGGCGGCGGGGGGGCCCTACTAGCACAGATACGCAGTATTTT. The genes are TRBV3-2 and TRBJ2-3; the D call in the table, TRBD2, was not verified against the DNA. TRBV3-2 is a recognized pseudogene. The CDR3 totals 20 residues.

This clonotype was observed many times. The chain carries TRBV7-2 and TRBJ2-1; the match to TRBD1 covers 9 bases. Germline CDR1 is SGHTA and CDR2 is FQGNSA. Germline trimming cut 5 bases from V and 5 bases from J; bases unmatched to any gene: 7. The CDR3 runs to 15 residues. The CDR3 sequence: CASSIDRGRHNEQFF. CDR3 nucleotide sequence: TGTGCCAGCAGCATCGACAGGGGGAGGCACAATGAGCAGTTCTTC. The complete variable domain, with remaining parts taken from reference TRBV7-2 and TRBJ2-1, reads GAGVSQSPSNKVTEKGKDVELRCDPISGHTALYWYRQSLGQGLEFLIYFQGNSAPDKSGLPSDRFSAERTGGSVSTLTIQRTQQEDSAVYLCASSIDRGRHNEQFFGPGTRLTVL.

This clonotype was counted many times. The chain is built from TRBV10-3 and TRBJ1-2; D remains ambiguous. Germline CDR1 reads ENHRY; CDR2 reads SYGVKD. The CDR3 is made up of 12 amino acids. V lost 1 base and J lost 8, with 8 bases in between. The CDR3 spells CAISELNDGYTF. The CDR3 DNA is TGTGCCATCAGTGAGTTGAACGACGGCTACACCTTC.

This clonotype was seen a few times. The chain uses TRBV16 and TRBJ2-7; D might be TRBD2 (6 bases). Germline CDR1 KGHSY, CDR2 FQNENV. The CDR3 extends over 16 amino acids. V lost 4 bases, J lost 4 bases, and 20 bases lay in between. CDR3 DNA sequence: TGTGCCAGCAGCCCCAAACGGCTAGCGAGCGAATACGAGCAGTACTTC. This sequence encodes CASSPKRLASEYEQYF.

The gene calls are TRBV11-2 and TRBJ2-1, with 10 nucleotides matching TRBD2. This CDR3 is 14 amino acids long. With V trimmed by 2 bases and J by 8 bases, 3 bases remained unmatched. Germline CDR1 and CDR2: SGHAT and FQNNGV. CDR3 DNA: TGTGCCAGCAGCTTACTAGCGGGGGAAGATGAGCAGTTCTTC. Its protein product is CASSLLAGEDEQFF.

The chain recombines TRBV7-9 with TRBJ2-7; the D is unclear. Germline V gene sequence: CDR1 SEHNR, CDR2 FQNEAQ (reference sequence). The CDR3 is 13 amino acids. Between the trimmed V and J ends, which lost 4 bases and 4 bases, there was a span of 11 bases. CDR3: CASSSLGRYEQYF. The CDR3 DNA reads as TGTGCCAGCAGCTCATTAGGTCGGTACGAGCAGTACTTC.

This clonotype turned up a few times. The V call is TRBV4-3, the J call TRBJ1-6; tentative D call: TRBD1 (5 bases). The CDR3 spans 13 residues. Germline CDR1 is LGHNA and CDR2 is YSLEER. V lost 1 base, J lost 8 bases, and 6 bases lay in between. The CDR3 reads CASSQGQYSPLHF. CDR3 sequence (DNA): TGCGCCAGCAGCCAAGGACAGTATTCACCCCTCCACTTT.

This clonotype was seen repeatedly, ten times or more. The chain is built from TRBV5-1 and TRBJ2-5, with 8 bases identical to TRBD1. Trimming at V came to 5 bases and at J to 5 bases, leaving 2 bases not matched to a gene. Germline V lookup: CDR1 SGHRS, CDR2 YFSETQ. The CDR3 runs to 12 residues. CDR3 amino acids: CASRDREETQYF. CDR3 coding DNA: TGCGCCAGCAGGGACAGGGAGGAGACCCAGTACTTC.

The chain employs TRBV7-2 and TRBJ2-3; 9 positions agree with TRBD1. In germline, CDR1 is SGHTA, CDR2 FQGNSA. V was clipped by 5 bases and J by 2 bases; unmatched bases: 8. The CDR3 consists of 16 residues. For the CDR3, the DNA is TGTGCCAGCAGCCCCGGACAGGGGTCCAACACAGATACGCAGTATTTT. This encodes CASSPGQGSNTDTQYF.

The sample holds many counts of this clonotype. The V call is TRBV6-2 or TRBV6-3, the J call TRBJ1-5; unclear D gene. The CDR3 spans 12 residues. Germline V gives CDR1 MNHEY, CDR2 SVGEGT. V was pared by 7 bases and J by 5 bases, with 9 bases between. CDR3 in DNA: TGTGCCAGCACCCCAGGTGATCAGCCCCAGCATTTT. Residues: CASTPGDQPQHF.

The rearrangement joins TRBV5-8 to TRBJ2-5, with D possibly being TRBD1 (5 bases). Trimming pared 6 bases from V and 5 bases from J, leaving 17 bases between. This CDR3 has 14 residues. CDR1 is SGHTS and CDR2 is YDEGEE in the germline V gene. CDR3 sequence (DNA): TGTGCCAGCACCCCACGACAGATAGGGGAGACCCAGTACTTC. Its translation: CASTPRQIGETQYF. Looking up the rest from reference TRBV5-8 and TRBJ2-5 gives the full variable domain: EAGVTQSPTHLIKTRGQQATLRCSPISGHTSVYWYQQALGLGLQFLLWYDEGEERNRGNFPPRFSGRQFPNYSSELNVNALELEDSALYLCASTPRQIGETQYFGPGTRLLVL.

This clonotype has ten or more counts. The chain employs TRBV29-1 and TRBJ1-1, with unresolved D. Germline V gene sequence: CDR1 SQVTM, CDR2 ANQGSEA. The CDR3 spans 14 residues. V was cut by 4 bases and J by 1 base, with 13 bases left in between. The CDR3 DNA follows: TGCAGCGTTGTTACAGCCCGTGCGAACACTGAAGCTTTCTTT. Protein sequence: CSVVTARANTEAFF.

This clonotype came up many times. The chain joins TRBV6-1 to TRBJ1-5, with a weak D call TRBD1 (5 bases). The V gene lost 10 bases and the J gene lost 0 bases, with 16 bases spanning the gap. Germline loops: CDR1 MNHNS, CDR2 SASEGT. There are 15 residues in the CDR3. The CDR3 protein is CAINPAGVSNQPQHF. Here the CDR3 DNA reads TGTGCCATCAACCCCGCGGGGGTTAGCAATCAGCCCCAGCATTTT.

The V and J genes are TRBV18 and TRBJ1-2; 8 bases align to TRBD1. Germline assignment: CDR1 KGHSH and CDR2 LQKENI. Trimming removed 3 bases from V and 6 bases from J; junction bases left unmatched: 18. This CDR3 has 18 residues. The CDR3 loop reads CASSPAVLTGTGGDGYTF. The CDR3 coding sequence is TGTGCCAGCTCACCTGCGGTGTTGACCGGGACAGGTGGTGATGGCTACACCTTC. Filled out from reference TRBV18 and TRBJ1-2, the complete variable domain reads NAGVMQNPRHLVRRRGQEARLRCSPMKGHSHVYWYRQLPEEGLKFMVYLQKENIIDESGMPKERFSAEFPKEGPSILRIQQVVRGDSAAYFCASSPAVLTGTGGDGYTFGSGTRLTVV.

Ten or more counts support this clonotype. The chain combines TRBV19 with TRBJ1-5; TRBD1 is a possible D gene (6 bases). The CDR3 spans 16 residues. Deletions cut 1 base from V and 3 bases from J, with 13 bases between. Germline V CDR1 and CDR2: LNHDA, SQIVND (reference sequence). CDR3 sequence: CASSIVWTADNQPQHF. The CDR3 DNA reads as TGTGCCAGTAGTATAGTGTGGACAGCAGACAATCAGCCCCAGCATTTT.

This clonotype has more than one count but fewer than ten. The chain recombines TRBV12-3 or TRBV12-4 with TRBJ1-3; D not certain. This CDR3 is 11 amino acids long. V dropped 6 bases and J dropped 9 bases, with 9 bases sitting between them. The CDR3 loop reads CASSPAGTIYF. The CDR3 bases are TGTGCCAGCAGCCCAGCGGGCACCATATATTTT.

This clonotype is medium-sized in the sample. This chain uses TRBV7-9 with TRBJ2-3, with a tentative D call TRBD2 (5 bases). V lost 4 bases, J lost 4 bases, and 15 bases lay in between. Germline-derived CDR1 and CDR2 are SEHNR and FQNEAQ (reference sequence). CDR3 length: 15 residues. Here the CDR3 reads CASSSRLEGADTQYF. The CDR3 DNA reads TGTGCCAGCAGCTCCCGTCTCGAGGGAGCAGATACGCAGTATTTT.

This clonotype was seen many times. This chain links TRBV20-1 with TRBJ2-5, with D possibly being TRBD2 (5 bases). Germline values: CDR1 DFQATT, CDR2 SNEGSKA (reference sequence). This CDR3 region has 15 residues. Trimming stripped 2 bases from V and 5 bases from J, with 18 bases between. CDR3 in DNA: TGCAGTGCTAGAAACCCAGTAGCGATTTCGGAGACCCAGTACTTC. Translated, it gives CSARNPVAISETQYF.

The chain joins TRBV29-1 to TRBJ2-5; no clear D. The V and J ends lost 8 bases and 1 base respectively, with 8 bases between them. CDR1 SQVTM and CDR2 ANQGSEA come from the germline V gene. The CDR3 has 11 amino acids. For the CDR3, the DNA is TGCAGCATGCACACCCAAGAGACCCAGTACTTC. It codes for CSMHTQETQYF.